A selection of T cell receptor beta chains follows, all from one sample in a study of Graves' ophthalmopathy and Graves' hyperthyroidism. TCRdb independently ran MiXCR on the multiplex PCR reads; one entry per CDR3 protein. The sample records over 500,000 distinct CDR3 sequences, 22% being singletons. The sample was peripheral blood. The origin of the receptors is a young woman with stable Graves' hyperthyroidism. Some clones in this sample may be carry-over from other donors' samples. Both conserved end residues are part of each CDR3. D genes are given only for firm matches. The size entry is marked missing in some rows and otherwise reads once, few, many or a size class.

J | V | size | D | CDR3 | DNA
TRBJ1-2 | TRBV30 | . | TRBD1 | CAWSPTGGGYYGYTF | TGTGCCTGGAGTCCCACAGGGGGAGGATACTATGGCTACACCTTC
TRBJ2-2 | TRBV12-3/TRBV12-4 | many | TRBD2 | CASSLASGPPGELFF | TGTGCCAGCAGTTTGGCTAGCGGTCCACCCGGGGAGCTGTTTTTT
TRBJ2-7 | TRBV12-3/TRBV12-4 | many | TRBD1 | CASSSHRDRVVEQYF | TGTGCCAGCAGTTCCCACCGGGACAGGGTCGTCGAGCAGTACTTC
TRBJ1-6 | TRBV2 | many | . | CASSKSRLSYNSPLHF | TGTGCCAGCAGTAAGAGTCGCCTCTCCTATAATTCACCCCTCCACTTT
TRBJ1-5 | TRBV2 | . | . | CASTRAENNQPQHF | TGTGCCAGCACGAGGGCAGAAAACAATCAGCCCCAGCATTTT
TRBJ1-6 | TRBV20-1 | many | TRBD1 | CSAGRLRDRLNSPLHF | TGCAGTGCTGGGAGGTTAAGGGACAGACTTAATTCACCCCTCCACTTT
TRBJ2-7 | TRBV6-2/TRBV6-3 | many | . | CASSWGHRGEQYF | TGTGCCAGCAGTTGGGGACACCGGGGCGAGCAGTACTTC
TRBJ1-1 | TRBV19 | many | . | CASSIGNPGHPNTEAFF | TGTGCCAGTAGTATTGGGAACCCGGGACACCCTAACACTGAAGCTTTCTTT
TRBJ1-1 | TRBV15 | . | . | CATSRDGRRGRPRAEAFF | TGTGCCACCAGCAGAGATGGGAGGCGGGGGCGACCTCGCGCTGAAGCTTTCTTT
TRBJ1-1 | TRBV19 | many | . | CASSGQLNAEAFF | TGTGCCAGTAGTGGACAATTGAACGCTGAAGCTTTCTTT
TRBJ1-5 | TRBV19 | few | . | CASGFQARAANSNQPQHF | TGTGCCAGTGGTTTCCAGGCCAGGGCGGCTAATAGCAATCAGCCCCAGCATTTT
TRBJ2-5 | TRBV2 | many | . | CASSDLLGGGQETQYF | TGTGCCAGCAGTGACTTATTAGGGGGGGGCCAAGAGACCCAGTACTTC
TRBJ2-5 | TRBV20-1 | . | . | CSARELGRSETQYF | TGCAGTGCTAGAGAATTGGGACGTTCGGAGACCCAGTACTTC
TRBJ2-7 | TRBV5-1 | many | . | CASQFEGALNEQYF | TGCGCCAGCCAGTTCGAAGGGGCCCTAAACGAGCAGTACTTC
TRBJ2-7 | TRBV15 | many | . | CATSGADSSYEQYF | TGTGCCACCAGCGGTGCGGATTCCTCCTACGAGCAGTACTTC
TRBJ2-5 | TRBV11-1 | . | . | CASSRTIPVLRYQETQYF | TGTGCCAGCAGCCGAACTATCCCGGTCTTGCGGTACCAAGAGACCCAGTACTTC
TRBJ2-7 | TRBV29-1 | . | TRBD1 | CSVGTGAGSSYEQYF | TGCAGCGTCGGGACAGGGGCTGGAAGCTCCTACGAGCAGTACTTC
TRBJ1-1 | TRBV4-2 | many | . | CASSQDLTEGTEAFF | TGTGCCAGCAGCCAAGATTTGACGGAGGGCACTGAAGCTTTCTTT
TRBJ1-2 | TRBV6-1 | few | . | CASTTPPNYGYTF | TGTGCCAGCACCACGCCCCCGAACTATGGCTACACCTTC
TRBJ1-2 | TRBV4-1 | many | . | CASSQDKEGNYGYTF | TGCGCCAGCAGCCAAGATAAGGAGGGGAACTATGGCTACACCTTC
TRBJ1-5 | TRBV6-1 | . | . | CASSEPGLRLNQPQHF | TGTGCCAGCAGTGAACCGGGACTACGACTCAATCAGCCCCAGCATTTT
TRBJ1-3 | TRBV12-3/TRBV12-4 | . | . | CASRSQGSGNTIYF | TGTGCCAGCAGAAGCCAGGGGTCTGGAAACACCATATATTTT
TRBJ1-2 | TRBV27 | . | . | CASSWGLSQGRRGYTF | TGTGCCAGCAGTTGGGGGCTGTCGCAGGGGAGGAGGGGCTACACCTTC
TRBJ1-1 | TRBV10-3 | many | TRBD1 | CAISPGTDEAFF | TGTGCCATCAGTCCAGGGACAGATGAAGCTTTCTTT
TRBJ1-2 | TRBV11-1 | . | . | CASSSQVSTVSDYGYTF | TGTGCCAGCAGCTCCCAGGTTTCGACAGTGAGCGACTATGGCTACACCTTC
TRBJ1-5 | TRBV6-4 | many | . | CASRASTKTYSNQPQHF | TGTGCCAGCAGGGCCTCCACGAAGACTTATAGCAATCAGCCCCAGCATTTT
TRBJ2-5 | TRBV7-2 | . | . | CASSLNSGTQETQYF | TGTGCCAGCAGCTTAAATAGCGGAACCCAAGAGACCCAGTACTTC
TRBJ1-2 | TRBV3-1 | many | . | CASSQAGYAYTF | TGTGCCAGCAGCCAAGCTGGGTATGCCTACACCTTC
TRBJ1-1 | TRBV20-1 | many | . | CSARDPSRNTEAFF | TGCAGTGCTAGAGACCCCAGCAGGAACACTGAAGCTTTCTTT
TRBJ2-5 | TRBV6-2/TRBV6-3 | . | . | CAPSRKRETQYF | TGTGCCCCATCTAGGAAAAGGGAGACCCAGTACTTC
TRBJ2-7 | TRBV4-1 | . | . | CASRELALSSYEQYF | TGCGCCAGCCGCGAATTGGCGCTGAGCTCCTACGAGCAGTACTTC
TRBJ1-5 | TRBV6-1 | . | . | CASTPRGRDQPQHF | TGTGCCAGCACCCCCCGGGGTCGAGATCAGCCCCAGCATTTT
TRBJ1-2 | TRBV15 | many | . | CATSRGGTTDYGYTF | TGTGCCACCAGCAGAGGCGGGACGACAGACTATGGCTACACCTTC
TRBJ1-2 | TRBV11-2 | many | TRBD1 | CASRGPDRAHGYTF | TGTGCCAGCAGAGGCCCGGACAGGGCGCATGGCTACACCTTC
TRBJ1-3 | TRBV10-3 | . | . | CAISGKGFGNTIYF | TGTGCCATCAGTGGTAAAGGGTTCGGAAACACCATATATTTT
TRBJ1-1 | TRBV4-1 | . | . | CASSQGVVNTEAFF | TGCGCCAGCAGCCAGGGAGTAGTGAACACTGAAGCTTTCTTT
TRBJ2-5 | TRBV9 | . | . | CASSVVGTNQETKYF | TGTGCCAGCAGCGTCGTCGGGACAAACCAAGAGACCAAGTACTTC
TRBJ2-5 | TRBV15 | . | TRBD1 | CATSRVTGEETQYF | TGTGCCACCAGCAGAGTTACAGGGGAAGAGACCCAGTACTTC
TRBJ1-5 | TRBV15 | many | . | CATGAGDQPQHF | TGTGCCACCGGGGCGGGTGATCAGCCCCAGCATTTT
TRBJ2-7 | TRBV12-3/TRBV12-4 | . | . | CASTLNVGGEQYF | TGTGCCAGCACCCTAAATGTGGGGGGCGAGCAGTACTTC
TRBJ2-5 | TRBV12-3/TRBV12-4 | many | TRBD1 | CASSMGTGFGTQYF | TGTGCCAGCAGTATGGGGACAGGGTTCGGGACCCAGTACTTC
TRBJ2-5 | TRBV20-1 | many | TRBD2 | CSAPLNWGGSRETQYF | TGCAGTGCTCCCCTTAATTGGGGGGGAAGTCGGGAGACCCAGTACTTC
TRBJ1-5 | TRBV28 | few | TRBD1 | CASSLPGQLNQPQHF | TGTGCCAGCAGTTTACCGGGACAGCTTAATCAGCCCCAGCATTTT
TRBJ1-5 | TRBV6-5 | many | . | CASSYGGGTNQPQHF | TGTGCCAGCAGTTACGGGGGGGGGACCAATCAGCCCCAGCATTTT
TRBJ1-1 | TRBV20-1 | many | . | CSATVSGQYTEAFF | TGCAGTGCTACAGTCTCAGGACAGTACACTGAAGCTTTCTTT
TRBJ2-7 | TRBV27 | many | . | CASSSGHRLYEQYF | TGTGCCAGCAGTTCCGGACACCGACTCTACGAGCAGTACTTC
TRBJ2-5 | TRBV29-1 | . | TRBD1 | CSVTTGNKETQYF | TGCAGCGTTACGACAGGGAACAAAGAGACCCAGTACTTC
TRBJ1-2 | TRBV7-8 | . | . | CASSLGGEVYGYTF | TGTGCCAGCAGCTTAGGAGGGGAAGTCTATGGCTACACCTTC
TRBJ1-6 | TRBV7-3 | few | . | CAGSFGVFRGSPLHF | TGTGCCGGCAGCTTCGGGGTTTTTAGGGGTTCACCCCTCCACTTT
TRBJ1-2 | TRBV29-1 | many | . | CSVDGGAGIYGYTF | TGCAGCGTTGATGGTGGGGCAGGGATCTATGGCTACACCTTC
TRBJ1-1 | TRBV20-1 | many | TRBD1 | CSATPTGGLNTEAFF | TGCAGTGCTACACCGACAGGGGGGTTGAACACTGAAGCTTTCTTT
TRBJ2-7 | TRBV9 | many | TRBD2 | CASSVSSGVSYEQYF | TGTGCCAGCAGCGTATCTAGCGGGGTCTCCTACGAGCAGTACTTC
TRBJ2-6 | TRBV11-2 | . | TRBD2 | CASSRPGGGAFSGANVLTF | TGTGCCAGCAGCCGCCCAGGCGGGGGAGCCTTCTCTGGGGCCAACGTCCTGACTTTC
TRBJ1-2 | TRBV6-5 | . | . | CASSLNGVNYGYTF | TGTGCCAGCAGTTTAAACGGGGTCAACTATGGCTACACCTTC